Listed here are 26 T cell receptor beta chains from one sample, sequenced in a study of blood T cell repertoires in COVID-19. TCRdb keeps only in-frame clones here, not all; method: immunoSEQ multiplex PCR. This sample has around 98,000 clones, with around nine tenths found just once. The sequenced material came from peripheral blood. All receptors derive from a man aged 65 to 85 with acute or convalescent COVID-19.

In its sample, this clone was seen once. The chain joins TRBV12-2 to TRBJ2-7; the D call of TRBD2 is as the table states it, not checked on the DNA. TRBV12-2 represents a pseudogene. The length of the CDR3 is 18 residues. DNA for the CDR3: TGTGCAAGGCTACACGGCCTAGGACTCTCTAGCGGGGGCTACGAGCAGTACGTC. This encodes CARLHGLGLSSGGYEQYV.

There are a few counts of this clone. The chain's CDR3 is CASTMDSINSPLHF. CDR3 nucleotide sequence: TGTGCCAGCACCATGGACAGTATTAATTCACCCCTCCACTTT. The chain links TRBV6-5 to TRBJ1-6; tentative D call: TRBD1 (6 bases). There are 14 residues in the CDR3. Trimming shortened V by 7 bases and J by 6 bases, and 13 bases separated the two germline ends. The germline gives CDR1 MNHEY, CDR2 SVGAGI.

This clone was seen a few times. V gene TRBV19 combines with J gene TRBJ1-5; 9 positions match TRBD1. The trim removed 10 bases at V and 3 bases at J, leaving 16 bases unmatched. CDR1 and CDR2 from the germline V gene are LNHDA and SQIVND (reference sequence). This CDR3 region has 17 residues. The CDR3, as DNA: TGTGCCAACAGCAAAGAGGAGGGACAGGGAGTCAATCAGCCCCAGCATTTT. As protein: CANSKEEGQGVNQPQHF.

The sample holds one count of this clone. The chain combines TRBV12-3 or TRBV12-4 with TRBJ1-2; D is unclear. The CDR3 totals 13 residues. V was clipped by 1 base and J by 8 bases, with 11 bases between them. CDR3 region: CASSLVLQTGYTF. The DNA of the CDR3 is TGTGCCAGCAGTTTAGTTTTACAAACGGGCTACACCTTC.

This clone was picked up a small number of times. The chain joins TRBV2 to TRBJ1-4; 8 positions match TRBD1. There are 14 residues in the CDR3. Germline CDR1 reads SNHLY; CDR2 reads FYNNEI. With V trimmed by 3 bases and J by 5 bases, 2 bases remained unmatched. The CDR3 DNA is TGTGCCAGCAGTGATAGGACAGGGAATGAAAAACTGTTTTTT. This codes for CASSDRTGNEKLFF. Based on the CDR3 plus reference TRBV2 and TRBJ1-4, the full variable domain is EPEVTQTPSHQVTQMGQEVILRCVPISNHLYFYWYRQILGQKVEFLVSFYNNEISEKSEIFDDQFSVERPDGSNFTLKIRSTKLEDSAMYFCASSDRTGNEKLFFGSGTQLSVL.

The rearrangement links TRBV7-6 to TRBJ2-1; D possibly corresponds to TRBD2 (6 bases). This CDR3 contains 18 residues. Germline CDR1 is SGHVS and CDR2 is FNYEAQ. V lost 1 base and J lost 0, with 16 bases in between. CDR3 amino acids: CASSLGVSGGASYNEQFF. The CDR3 DNA is TGTGCCAGCAGCTTAGGGGTTAGCGGCGGTGCCTCCTACAATGAGCAGTTCTTC. Filled out from reference TRBV7-6 and TRBJ2-1, the complete variable domain reads GAGVSQSPRYKVTKRGQDVALRCDPISGHVSLYWYRQALGQGPEFLTYFNYEAQQDKSGLPNDRFSAERPEGSISTLTIQRTEQRDSAMYRCASSLGVSGGASYNEQFFGPGTRLTVL.

The chain is built from TRBV30 and TRBJ1-1, with a weak D call TRBD1 (6 bases). The CDR3 loop spans 12 amino acids. The V end lost 2 bases, the J end lost 4 bases, and 8 bases lay between the germline ends. In germline, CDR1 is GTSNPN, CDR2 SVGIG (reference sequence). CDR3 DNA: TGTGCCTGGAGTACAGGGAGCACTGAAGCTTTCTTT. It translates to CAWSTGSTEAFF.

This chain joins TRBV5-4 and TRBJ2-7; no reliable D call. V was pared by 2 bases and J by 1 base, with 7 bases between. Germline loops: CDR1 SGHNT, CDR2 YYREEE (reference sequence). This CDR3 spans 13 amino acids. CDR3 residues: CASSFERSYEQYV. CDR3 bases: TGTGCCAGCAGCTTTGAACGGTCCTACGAGCAGTACGTC.

The rearrangement links TRBV28 to TRBJ1-6, with a possible D match to TRBD1 (6 bases). The germline V gene has CDR1 MDHEN and CDR2 SYDVKM. The CDR3 is 12 amino acids. V lost 5 bases, J lost 13 bases, and 12 bases lay in between. The CDR3 region has the DNA TGTGCCAGCAGTGAACAGGGACCCCCCCTCCACTTT. Encoded protein: CASSEQGPPLHF.

This clone was seen only a few times. V usage is TRBV7-3 and J usage is TRBJ1-3; a weak D match, TRBD1 (6 bases). The germline V gene has CDR1 SGHTA and CDR2 FQGTGA. There are 14 residues in the CDR3. V lost 5 bases to trimming and J lost 4 bases, with 12 bases between them. CDR3 in amino acids: CASSPQGSGNTIYF. For the CDR3, the DNA is TGTGCCAGCAGCCCCCAGGGGAGCGGAAACACCATATATTTT.

The chain couples TRBV4-1 to TRBJ2-3; 10 nucleotides align to TRBD2. Germline CDR1 and CDR2: MGHRA and YSYEKL. Trimming took 2 bases from V and 1 from J; bases not matched to a gene: 9. The CDR3 length is 18 residues. The CDR3, as DNA: TGCGCCAGCAGCCAACGCATAGCGGGGGGCCGGGGCACAGATACGCAGTATTTT. As protein: CASSQRIAGGRGTDTQYF.

The V call is TRBV5-4, the J call TRBJ2-7; possible D gene TRBD2, 6 bases. Germline loops: CDR1 SGHNT, CDR2 YYREEE (reference sequence). The CDR3 runs 15 residues. Trimming pared 5 bases from V and 2 bases from J, leaving 17 bases between. In DNA, the CDR3 is TGTGCCAGCAGGCCCGGGGGAGTAGAGGCCTACGAGCAGTACTTC. The encoded protein is CASRPGGVEAYEQYF.

The table lists this clone with a count of one. The chain links TRBV2 to TRBJ1-6; D is ambiguous. Trimming removed 3 bases at V and 0 bases at J, with 6 bases between. The CDR3 extends over 15 amino acids. Germline CDR1 and CDR2: SNHLY and FYNNEI. The CDR3 DNA sequence: TGTGCCAGCAGTGATGTCGTCTCCTATAATTCACCCCTCCACTTT. As protein: CASSDVVSYNSPLHF.

This clone was detected only once. CDR3 amino acids: CASRGQNNYGYTF. The CDR3 DNA is TGTGCCAGCAGAGGACAGAACAACTATGGCTACACCTTC. The chain has TRBV28 and TRBJ1-2; D may be TRBD1 (6 bases). Germline CDR1 is MDHEN and CDR2 is SYDVKM. The CDR3 is 13 amino acids. V lost 6 bases, J lost 2 bases, and 10 bases lay in between.

The chain recombines TRBV7-6 with TRBJ1-6; D unclear. Germline assignment: CDR1 SGHVS and CDR2 FNYEAQ. V lost 5 bases, J lost 0 bases, and 14 bases lay in between. The CDR3 extends over 17 amino acids. The CDR3 protein is CASSPSSLSSYNSPLHF. The CDR3 DNA reads TGTGCCAGCAGCCCTTCCTCCCTGAGCTCCTATAATTCACCCCTCCACTTT.

This chain uses TRBV5-4 with TRBJ1-1; a weak D match, TRBD1 (6 bases). V was pared by 3 bases and J by 5 bases, with 17 bases between. The CDR3 covers 15 residues. The germline V gene encodes CDR1 SGHNT and CDR2 YYREEE (reference sequence). CDR3 nucleotide sequence: TGTGCCAGCAGCTCCGTCCCAGGGGTTCGGACTGAAGCTTTCTTT. As protein: CASSSVPGVRTEAFF.

The V call is TRBV2, the J call TRBJ2-2; D ambiguous. Germline V gene lookup returns CDR1 SNHLY and CDR2 FYNNEI. This CDR3 is 14 amino acids long. Trimming removed 6 bases from V and 6 bases from J, with 14 bases in between. CDR3 amino acids: CASRAKASAGELFF. CDR3 DNA: TGTGCCAGCAGGGCAAAGGCAAGCGCCGGGGAGCTGTTTTTT.

The chain employs TRBV10-1 and TRBJ2-7, with 9 bases that match TRBD1. After removal of 3 bases from V and 3 bases from J, the junction contained 6 bases not matched to a gene. Germline V gene lookup returns CDR1 WNHNN and CDR2 SYGVQD (reference sequence). The CDR3 spans 15 residues. CDR3 sequence reads: CASSDPGQGSYEQYF. The CDR3 region has the DNA TGCGCCAGCAGTGACCCGGGACAGGGAAGCTACGAGCAGTACTTC.

The V call is TRBV5-1, the J call TRBJ1-2; weak D call: TRBD1 (6 bases). From germline, CDR1 is SGHRS and CDR2 YFSETQ. CDR3 length: 14 residues. Trimming took off 0 bases at V and 5 bases at J, with 11 bases between the two ends. The CDR3 nucleotides are TGCGCCAGCAGCTTGGAGGACAGCAGGTATGGCTACACCTTC. Translating gives CASSLEDSRYGYTF.

The chain has TRBV11-3 and TRBJ1-1; D is possibly TRBD1 (5 bases). This CDR3 contains 15 residues. Per germline, CDR1 SGHNT and CDR2 YENEEA. Deletions cut 5 bases from V and 0 bases from J, with 13 bases between. The CDR3 sequence: CASSPPTVMNTEAFF. CDR3 bases: TGTGCCAGCAGCCCCCCGACAGTGATGAACACTGAAGCTTTCTTT.

The J gene is TRBJ1-2, the V gene TRBV7-9; 7 bases match TRBD1. V lost 7 bases to trimming and J lost 0 bases; unmatched junction nucleotides: 14. The CDR3 covers 17 residues. Germline-derived CDR1 and CDR2 are SEHNR and FQNEAQ (reference sequence). CDR3 sequence (DNA): TGTGCCAGCACCTCCCTTATTTCACAGGGGTCTAACTATGGCTACACCTTC. Amino acids: CASTSLISQGSNYGYTF. The variable domain in full, with the rest retrieved from reference TRBV7-9 and TRBJ1-2, is DTGVSQNPRHKITKRGQNVTFRCDPISEHNRLYWYRQTLGQGPEFLTYFQNEAQLEKSRLLSDRFSAERPKGSFSTLEIQRTEQGDSAMYLCASTSLISQGSNYGYTFGSGTRLTVV.

V gene TRBV9 combines with J gene TRBJ2-3; TRBD2 aligns across 11 bases. Germline V gives CDR1 SGDLS, CDR2 YYNGEE. The CDR3 sequence is 17 residues long. V trimming: 3 bases; J trimming: 5 bases; junction bases outside the gene matches: 11. The CDR3 sequence: CASSAYSGGARLDTQYF. The CDR3 nucleotides read TGTGCCAGCAGCGCGTATAGCGGGGGGGCCCGGTTAGATACGCAGTATTTT.

This chain links TRBV27 with TRBJ1-5; D remains ambiguous. In germline, CDR1 is MNHEY, CDR2 SMNVEV (reference sequence). This CDR3 spans 14 amino acids. Trimming shortened V by 6 bases and J by 5 bases, and 14 bases separated the two germline ends. The CDR3 region has the DNA TGTGCCAGCAGCCAATGGGCTCCAGATCAGCCCCAGCATTTT. The encoded protein is CASSQWAPDQPQHF.

The chain joins TRBV2 to TRBJ1-1; 7 bases map to TRBD1. This CDR3 spans 15 amino acids. J gave up 1 base and V 7 bases, and 9 bases lay outside the gene matches. Germline assignment: CDR1 SNHLY and CDR2 FYNNEI. The CDR3 coding sequence is TGTGCCAGCAAACCCCCCCGGACAGGGAACACTGAAGCTTTCTTT. Its protein product is CASKPPRTGNTEAFF. Complete variable domain (other parts from reference TRBV2 and TRBJ1-1): EPEVTQTPSHQVTQMGQEVILRCVPISNHLYFYWYRQILGQKVEFLVSFYNNEISEKSEIFDDQFSVERPDGSNFTLKIRSTKLEDSAMYFCASKPPRTGNTEAFFGQGTRLTVV.

This CDR3 is CASGGWGNSQETQYF. CDR3 nucleotide sequence: TGTGCCAGCGGAGGGTGGGGGAATTCCCAAGAGACCCAGTACTTC. This rearrangement joins TRBV7-6 to TRBJ2-5, with D possibly being TRBD2 (6 bases). V gave up 8 bases and J gave up 1 base, with 17 bases separating them. The CDR3 is 15 residues long. Germline values: CDR1 SGHVS, CDR2 FNYEAQ.

The chain uses TRBV5-1 and TRBJ2-3; tentatively, D is TRBD2 (6 bases). Looked up from germline, CDR1 is SGHRS and CDR2 is YFSETQ. The CDR3 has 16 amino acids. Trimming took 0 bases from V and 0 from J, leaving 11 bases between them. CDR3 amino acids: CASSLGGTVSTDTQYF. The CDR3 nucleotides are TGCGCCAGCAGCTTGGGCGGGACGGTTAGCACAGATACGCAGTATTTT.